Given below is one T cell receptor (beta chain) in context. This record belongs to a study of blood T cell repertoires in COVID-19. The germline CDR1 and CDR2 sequences are MNHEY and SMNVEV (reference sequence). The length of the CDR3 is 16 residues. J was trimmed by 2 bases and V by 3 bases; bases with no gene match: 8. Repertoires were generated with immunoSEQ multiplex PCR, while TCRdb's copy carries only in-frame clones and drops some. The sample has around 300,000 clones, about 87% seen once. The chain uses TRBV27 and TRBJ2-7; 9 bases are shared with TRBD2. The TCR was taken from a woman aged 45-65 years who had recovered from COVID-19. The sequencing sample was made of PBMCs or T cells enriched from blood (not recorded which). The CDR3 reads CASSFVAGGHTYEQYF. CDR3 nucleotides: TGTGCCAGCAGTTTTGTCGCGGGAGGGCATACCTACGAGCAGTACTTC.